This TCR beta chain was captured in a study of T cells after yellow fever vaccination (dated by TCRdb to about 2019). Describing the broader study: The SMART-Seq v4 Ultra Low Input RNA kit was used to prepare libraries from fractions with low cell numbers. Bulk TCR alpha and beta repertoires were sequenced longitudinally to track T-cell clones before and after primary and booster YFV17D yellow fever vaccination. Two healthy male donors, one aged 18 to 30 and one aged 30 to 39 years, were included in the cohort. Blood samples were taken at several timepoints before and after primary and secondary immunization, and bulk PBMC replicates and cell subsets were isolated. The paper's findings and limits, for the study overall: After the booster, most of the clones that had expanded following primary vaccination were detected again (roughly 96% of CD4 and roughly 90% of CD8), which suggests that memory was broadly maintained. Because only a couple of donors were included in the study, the extent to which the findings can be generalized is limited. FACS-sorted repertoires could contain abundant contaminating clonotypes from the bulk population, so computational filtering was required. The secondary T-cell response was weaker than the primary response but faster, peaking on day 5 instead of day 15. A small share of clonotypes occurred in both CD4 and CD8 compartments, likely arising from convergent recombination.

TCR cDNA was synthesized by 5'RACE template switching, through which a universal primer site and unique molecular identifiers were introduced. Priming for cDNA synthesis came from both the TCR alpha and TCR beta constant segments. Library amplification involved two PCR steps, and the second step added sample barcodes and sequencing adapters. Sequencing of libraries was done on Illumina HiSeq 2500 (2x100 bp) or NovaSeq (2x150 bp). Per the source publication's procedure: MIGEC handled demultiplexing of reads and collapsing into UMI consensus sequences, while MiXCR performed V(D)J alignment. Using edgeR on replicate PBMC samples, clonotypes were called vaccine-responding if FDR was below 0.01 and the log2 fold change was above 5 up to day 15. CD4 or CD8 identity was assigned to each bulk clonotype according to whether the clonotype was present at higher abundance in the sequenced CD4 repertoire or the sequenced CD8 repertoire. Starting from the raw public reads, TCRdb applied fastp trimming at Q25, assembled clones with MiXCR and retained in-frame beta chains. One record per CDR3 amino acid sequence lists the most common genes and DNA. The V and J calls and clone size come from TCRdb's table, not from the authors' own analysis. The sample data list over 300,000 distinct CDR3 sequences, and about 6.6% of these were observed just once. The ten top clones hold 18% of the sample.

The sample's treatment or condition label, decoded: live attenuated yellow fever vaccine strain. At each blood-draw timepoint, two biological replicates of bulk PBMCs were obtained. PBMCs were isolated from peripheral blood using a standard Ficoll-Paque protocol. TriZol was used to extract RNA from bulk PBMCs, from CD4 and CD8 fractions, and from dextramer-positive and dextramer-negative fractions. Trimming removed 3 bases from V and 8 bases from J, leaving 16 bases between the germline ends. Measured from the cysteine to the phenylalanine, the CDR3 is 14 residues long. The read is trimmed to its CDR3 DNA, 42 bases read in frame from base 1. This clonotype was detected only a few times. The specificity of this receptor is unknown. No base quality information exists; no much larger clone differs at one position.

Recombination joined TRBV12-3 or TRBV12-4 with TRBJ1-2; matching of 5 bases hints at TRBD1 as the D gene. This receptor was identified in a man aged 18 to 35 who received the YFV17D yellow fever vaccine. Sequenced here: PBMCs, sampled roughly 45 days after the first yellow fever vaccination. CDR3 reads: CASSFLREGMGYTF. DNA sequence: TGTGCCAGCAGTTTTCTCAGGGAGGGCATGGGCTACACCTTC.